A selection of T cell receptor beta chains follows, all from one sample in a study of T cell responses to AZD1222 COVID-19 vaccine. Data came from immunoSEQ multiplex PCR; TCRdb stores just in-frame clones and leaves some out. The table shows approximately 74,000 clones, with approximately 82% occurring only once. This specimen was peripheral blood, taken 28 days after the second AZD1222 dose. The receptors come from an adult who received the AZD1222 COVID-19 vaccine. CDR3s include the opening cysteine and the closing phenylalanine or tryptophan. Fields, in order: D gene, clone size, V gene, J gene, CDR3 DNA, CDR3 protein. The D gene is left open where the match is weak. Clone size is given for some rows only: seen once, a few or many times, or a class if the clone is expanded.

NA	NA	TRBV19	TRBJ1-4	TGTGCCAGTAGTCTACGCCCCCTCTCAACTAATGAAAAACTGTTTTTT	CASSLRPLSTNEKLFF
NA	NA	TRBV18	TRBJ2-2	TGTGCCAGCTCACTACAGGCGAACACCGGGGAGCTGTTTTTT	CASSLQANTGELFF
NA	NA	TRBV5-1	TRBJ1-2	TGCGCCAGCAGCTTGGCCGACAGCTATGGCTACACCTTC	CASSLADSYGYTF
NA	once	TRBV19	TRBJ1-4	TGTGCCAGTACCCCCGTTGACGATGAAAAACTGTTTTTT	CASTPVDDEKLFF
NA	NA	TRBV6-5	TRBJ2-5	TGTGCCAGCAGCGAGATCCCGGGAGCACAAGAGACCCAGTACTTC	CASSEIPGAQETQYF
NA	NA	TRBV2	TRBJ1-5	TGTGCCAGCAGACGGGCTAATCAGCCCCAGCATTTT	CASRRANQPQHF
NA	NA	TRBV2	TRBJ2-3	TGTGCCAGCAGTGTATACGGGGGACTCACAGATACGCAGTATTTT	CASSVYGGLTDTQYF
NA	NA	TRBV6-5	TRBJ2-1	TGTGCCAGCAGTCCCTCAGATGAGCAGTTCTTC	CASSPSDEQFF
NA	NA	TRBV15	TRBJ2-3	TGTGCCACCAGCCAGGGTGCAGATACGCAGTATTTT	CATSQGADTQYF
TRBD1	NA	TRBV13	TRBJ2-7	TGTGCCAGCAGCGCAAACAGGGGGTCCTACGAGCAGTACTTC	CASSANRGSYEQYF